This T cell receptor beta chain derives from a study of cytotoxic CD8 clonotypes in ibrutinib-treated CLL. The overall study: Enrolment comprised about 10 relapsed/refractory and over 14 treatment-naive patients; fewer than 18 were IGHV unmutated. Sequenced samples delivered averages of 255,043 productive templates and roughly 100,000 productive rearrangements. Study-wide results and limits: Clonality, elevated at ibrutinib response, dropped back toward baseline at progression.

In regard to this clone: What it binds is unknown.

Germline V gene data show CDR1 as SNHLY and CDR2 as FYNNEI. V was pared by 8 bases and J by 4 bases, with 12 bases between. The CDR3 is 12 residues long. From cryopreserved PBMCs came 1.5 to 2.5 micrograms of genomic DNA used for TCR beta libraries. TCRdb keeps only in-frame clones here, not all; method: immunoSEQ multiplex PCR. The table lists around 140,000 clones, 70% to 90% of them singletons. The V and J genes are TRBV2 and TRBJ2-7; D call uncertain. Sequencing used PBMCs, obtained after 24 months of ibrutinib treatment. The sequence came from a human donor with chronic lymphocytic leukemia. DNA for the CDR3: TGTGCCAGCCTAGACCAAATTTACGAGCAGTACTTC. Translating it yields CASLDQIYEQYF.